This passage covers 25 T cell receptor beta chains from one sample sequenced in a study of CD8 T cells in Susac syndrome. Reverse transcription used roughly 0.45 to 1 ug RNA and random hexamers. TCRdb analysed the immunoSEQ multiplex PCR reads with MiXCR anew, one entry per CDR3 protein. The sample has 300,000 or so distinct CDR3 sequences; just over 90% are singletons. The sample taken for sequencing was CD4+ T cells from PBMCs. The receptors originated from a human donor with multiple sclerosis.

This clonotype showed up just once. The rearrangement joins TRBV19 to TRBJ2-5, with D perhaps matching TRBD1 or TRBD2 (5 bases each). Germline CDR1 reads LNHDA; CDR2 reads SQIVND (reference sequence). The V and J ends lost 3 bases and 3 bases respectively, with 14 bases between them. The CDR3 extends over 15 amino acids. Here the CDR3 reads CASSIPGTGKETQYF. The CDR3, as DNA: TGTGCCAGTAGTATCCCCGGGACGGGAAAAGAGACCCAGTACTTC.

The rearrangement uses TRBV3-1 and TRBJ2-5, with no clear D. This CDR3 has 14 amino acids. Per the germline V gene, CDR1 is LGHDT and CDR2 is YNNKEL (reference sequence). Between the trimmed V and J ends, which lost 1 base and 7 bases, there was a span of 13 bases. The CDR3 loop is CASSQAIIRTTQYF. The CDR3 DNA is TGTGCCAGCAGCCAAGCTATTATCAGGACGACCCAGTACTTC.

The chain recombines TRBV5-4 with TRBJ2-3; the D gene is possibly TRBD2 (5 bases). The CDR3 is 15 residues long. Trimming cost V 5 bases and J 1 base, with 14 bases left between them. Germline-derived CDR1 and CDR2 are SGHNT and YYREEE (reference sequence). The CDR3, as DNA: TGTGCCAGCAGAGTGTCGGGGAGACGCACAGATACGCAGTATTTT. It encodes CASRVSGRRTDTQYF.

The chain couples TRBV12-3 or TRBV12-4 to TRBJ1-6, with 11 bases identical to TRBD1. Trimming cost V 6 bases and J 3 bases; bases outside gene matches: 4. CDR3 length equals 16 residues. The CDR3 DNA follows: TGTGCCAGCAGCTCTGGGACAGGGGGCTATAATTCACCCCTCCACTTT. It yields the protein CASSSGTGGYNSPLHF.

The table lists this clonotype with a count of one. The chain couples TRBV27 to TRBJ1-6; no clear D. Trimming left V 3 bases short and J 6 bases short, with 9 bases between. CDR1 is MNHEY and CDR2 is SMNVEV in the germline V gene (reference sequence). This CDR3 spans 14 amino acids. The CDR3 bases are TGTGCCAGCAGTTTTGACGGGGTTAATTCACCCCTCCACTTT. It codes for CASSFDGVNSPLHF.

The J gene is TRBJ2-7, the V gene TRBV30; 8 bases align to TRBD2. With V trimmed by 0 bases and J by 5 bases, 12 bases remained unmatched. Germline V gene lookup returns CDR1 GTSNPN and CDR2 SVGIG (reference sequence). CDR3 size: 16 residues. CDR3 sequence: CAWSVLAGLSGDEQYF. CDR3 in DNA: TGTGCCTGGAGTGTTCTAGCGGGCCTTTCCGGCGACGAGCAGTACTTC.

V usage is TRBV18 and J usage is TRBJ1-1, with D perhaps matching TRBD1 (6 bases). CDR3 length: 16 amino acids. The V gene's germline CDR1 is KGHSH and CDR2 LQKENI. Trimming removed 3 bases from V and 1 base from J, with 15 bases in between. The CDR3 protein is CASSPGGAARNTEAFF. CDR3 in DNA: TGTGCCAGCTCACCCGGGGGGGCAGCCCGGAACACTGAAGCTTTCTTT.

The chain uses TRBV7-2 and TRBJ2-1, with TRBD2 identical over 9 bases. The CDR3 has 17 residues. Looked up from germline, CDR1 is SGHTA and CDR2 is FQGNSA. With V trimmed by 1 base and J by 2 bases, 6 bases remained unmatched. CDR3: CASSLEPAGGPYNEQFF. CDR3 nucleotides: TGTGCCAGCAGCTTAGAGCCAGCGGGAGGCCCCTACAATGAGCAGTTCTTC. Looking up the rest from reference TRBV7-2 and TRBJ2-1 gives the full variable domain: GAGVSQSPSNKVTEKGKDVELRCDPISGHTALYWYRQSLGQGLEFLIYFQGNSAPDKSGLPSDRFSAERTGGSVSTLTIQRTQQEDSAVYLCASSLEPAGGPYNEQFFGPGTRLTVL.

This chain uses TRBV29-1 with TRBJ2-3, with 12 nucleotides matching TRBD2. With V trimmed by 7 bases and J by 0 bases, 11 bases remained unmatched. The CDR3 loop spans 17 amino acids. Germline-derived CDR1 and CDR2 are SQVTM and ANQGSEA. The CDR3 is CSAGGLAGFSSTDTQYF. The CDR3 bases are TGCAGCGCTGGGGGACTAGCGGGTTTCTCTAGCACAGATACGCAGTATTTT.

This chain links TRBV6-5 with TRBJ2-3; 11 bases fit TRBD2. The junction had 14 bases not matched to a gene; V was cut back by 2 bases and J by 7 bases. CDR1 is MNHEY and CDR2 is SVGAGI in the germline V gene. This CDR3 comprises 18 residues. For the CDR3, the DNA is TGTGCCAGCAGTTACACCTATGGGACTAGCGGAAATTTGAATACGCAGTATTTT. Its translation: CASSYTYGTSGNLNTQYF.

This chain links TRBV10-3 with TRBJ2-3, with a weak D call TRBD1 (6 bases). The V end was cut by 5 bases, the J end by 6 bases, with 12 bases between. This CDR3 is built from 13 residues. Germline lookup yields CDR1 ENHRY and CDR2 SYGVKD. The CDR3 DNA follows: TGTGCCATCAGTCCAGGGGAGTACGATACGCAGTATTTT. As protein: CAISPGEYDTQYF.

The chain employs TRBV5-1 and TRBJ2-3; tentative D call: TRBD2 (5 bases). This CDR3 is 14 amino acids long. V was pared by 4 bases and J by 5 bases, with 14 bases between. CDR1 is SGHRS, CDR2 YFSETQ, per germline. Written as DNA, the CDR3 is TGCGCCAGCAGCCCGGAAGGACGGGGAGATACGCAGTATTTT. This translates into CASSPEGRGDTQYF.

The chain couples TRBV20-1 to TRBJ2-5; tentatively, D is TRBD1 or TRBD2 (5 bases each). CDR1 is DFQATT, CDR2 SNEGSKA, per germline (reference sequence). With 2 bases removed from V and 5 bases from J, the gap between germline ends came to 21 bases. This CDR3 has 16 residues. The CDR3 nucleotides are TGCAGTGCTAGACCCCCGGGGTGGCAGGGCGCCGAGACCCAGTACTTC. It codes for CSARPPGWQGAETQYF.

The chain joins TRBV30 to TRBJ1-5; a weak D match, TRBD1 (6 bases). The CDR3 sequence is 14 residues long. In germline, CDR1 is GTSNPN, CDR2 SVGIG (reference sequence). V was trimmed by 0 bases and J by 5 bases, leaving 11 bases between them. This CDR3 is CAWSVRGGDQPQHF. In DNA form, the CDR3 reads TGTGCCTGGAGTGTAAGGGGGGGAGATCAGCCCCAGCATTTT.

The rearrangement uses TRBV14 and TRBJ2-2; no clear D gene. The CDR3 spans 13 residues. The V and J ends lost 1 base and 6 bases respectively, with 6 bases between them. Germline V gene sequence: CDR1 SGHDN, CDR2 FVKESK. CDR3: CASSQVRAGELFF. CDR3 in DNA: TGTGCCAGCAGCCAAGTGAGAGCCGGGGAGCTGTTTTTT.

The chain joins TRBV12-3 or TRBV12-4 to TRBJ2-1; D is ambiguous. The germline V and J ends were trimmed by 8 bases and 4 bases, with 12 bases remaining between them. The CDR3 covers 13 residues. CDR3 in amino acids: CASVGWQYNEQFF. The CDR3 DNA reads TGTGCCAGCGTTGGATGGCAGTACAATGAGCAGTTCTTC.

This clonotype was found once. The chain is built from TRBV4-3 and TRBJ2-5, with 8 bases fitting TRBD1. The CDR3 runs to 14 residues. The germline CDR1 and CDR2 sequences are LGHNA and YSLEER. After removal of 4 bases from V and 1 base from J, the junction contained 2 bases not matched to a gene. The CDR3 DNA reads as TGCGCCAGCAGCCGGACAGGGATCCAAGAGACCCAGTACTTC. This codes for CASSRTGIQETQYF.

The genes are TRBV6-4 and TRBJ1-2; 12 bases are shared with TRBD1. V shed 2 bases, J shed 6 bases, and the junction held 4 bases outside the gene matches. Germline lookup yields CDR1 MRHNA and CDR2 SNTAGT. CDR3 length: 15 residues. This chain's CDR3 is CASSDGDRGRNGYTF. For the CDR3, the DNA is TGTGCCAGCAGTGACGGGGACAGGGGGCGTAATGGCTACACCTTC.

The chain joins TRBV29-1 to TRBJ2-3; D remains ambiguous. CDR1 is SQVTM, CDR2 ANQGSEA, per germline. The CDR3 is 12 residues long. Between the trimmed V and J ends, which lost 4 bases and 3 bases, there was a span of 8 bases. Written as DNA, the CDR3 is TGCAGCGTTGGGGCACTTACAGATACGCAGTATTTT. Its translation: CSVGALTDTQYF.

This chain links TRBV20-1 with TRBJ2-7; D possibly corresponds to TRBD1 (6 bases). Trimming left V 5 bases short and J 9 bases short, with 23 bases between. The CDR3 runs 14 residues. Germline CDR1 reads DFQATT; CDR2 reads SNEGSKA (reference sequence). The CDR3 sequence: CSALPPGTPLLQYF. CDR3 DNA sequence: TGCAGTGCTTTACCGCCCGGGACACCTCTATTGCAGTACTTC.

This clonotype was detected only once. The chain recombines TRBV9 with TRBJ2-6; D possibly corresponds to TRBD2 (6 bases). The germline V and J ends were trimmed by 0 bases and 0 bases, with 10 bases remaining between them. The germline V gene has CDR1 SGDLS and CDR2 YYNGEE. The CDR3 spans 17 residues. The CDR3 is CASSVGPGSSGANVLTF. The DNA for the CDR3 is TGTGCCAGCAGCGTAGGGCCCGGGAGCTCTGGGGCCAACGTCCTGACTTTC. The full variable domain, in which reference TRBV9 and TRBJ2-6 provide the parts outside the CDR3, is DSGVTQTPKHLITATGQRVTLRCSPRSGDLSVYWYQQSLDQGLQFLIQYYNGEERAKGNILERFSAQQFPDLHSELNLSSLELGDSALYFCASSVGPGSSGANVLTFGAGSRLTVL.

The chain has TRBV7-2 and TRBJ2-7, with a weak D call TRBD2 (5 bases). This CDR3 spans 18 amino acids. V dropped 1 base and J dropped 1 base, with 20 bases sitting between them. The germline V gene has CDR1 SGHTA and CDR2 FQGNSA. DNA for the CDR3: TGTGCCAGCAGCTTAGTTCGTGGGGTCGGGATTACTTCCTACGAGCAGTACTTC. Residues: CASSLVRGVGITSYEQYF.

The chain combines TRBV4-3 with TRBJ2-2; possibly TRBD2 for D (6 bases). Per germline, CDR1 LGHNA and CDR2 YSLEER. This CDR3 comprises 16 residues. Trimming took 0 bases from V and 7 from J, leaving 15 bases between them. CDR3 bases: TGCGCCAGCAGCCAAGATTTCGGCGGGAAAGGCGGGGAGCTGTTTTTT. Translating it yields CASSQDFGGKGGELFF.

CDR3 residues: CASSLEAGAGYEQYF. CDR3 coding DNA: TGTGCCAGCAGCTTAGAAGCGGGGGCAGGATACGAGCAGTACTTC. The rearrangement joins TRBV11-2 to TRBJ2-7, with 8 bases identical to TRBD2. The CDR3 length is 15 residues. Germline V CDR1 and CDR2: SGHAT, FQNNGV. J lost 4 bases, V lost 0 bases, and 5 bases had no gene match.

The V and J genes are TRBV29-1 and TRBJ1-2; D is uncertain. The CDR3 is made up of 14 amino acids. Germline assignment: CDR1 SQVTM and CDR2 ANQGSEA. Trimming took off 3 bases at V and 0 bases at J, with 11 bases between the two ends. In DNA, the CDR3 is TGCAGCGTTGATTCGGGTTACTCTAACTATGGCTACACCTTC. Protein: CSVDSGYSNYGYTF.